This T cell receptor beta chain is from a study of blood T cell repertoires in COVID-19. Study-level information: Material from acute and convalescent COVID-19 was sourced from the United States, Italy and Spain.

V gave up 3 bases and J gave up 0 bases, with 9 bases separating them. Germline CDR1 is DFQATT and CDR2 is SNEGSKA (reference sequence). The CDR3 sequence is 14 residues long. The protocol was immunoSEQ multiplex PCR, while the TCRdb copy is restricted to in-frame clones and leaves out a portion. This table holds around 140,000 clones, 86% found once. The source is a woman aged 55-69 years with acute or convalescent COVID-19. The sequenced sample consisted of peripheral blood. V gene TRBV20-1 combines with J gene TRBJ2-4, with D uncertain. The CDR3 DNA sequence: TGCAGTGCTAGTTCTCCTCTAGCCAAAAACATTCAGTACTTC. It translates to CSASSPLAKNIQYF.